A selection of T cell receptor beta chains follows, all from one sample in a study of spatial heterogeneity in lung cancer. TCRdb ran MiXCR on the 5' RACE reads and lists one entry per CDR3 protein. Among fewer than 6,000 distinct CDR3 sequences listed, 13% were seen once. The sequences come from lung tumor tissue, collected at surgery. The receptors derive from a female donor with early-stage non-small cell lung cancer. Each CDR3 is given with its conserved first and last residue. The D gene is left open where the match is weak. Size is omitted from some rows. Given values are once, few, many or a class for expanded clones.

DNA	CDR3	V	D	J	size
TGTGCCAGCAGCTTGAACCCTAGGGGCGGTACCGTACGTAGGAATGGCTACACCTTC	CASSLNPRGGTVRRNGYTF	TRBV7-6	.	TRBJ1-2	medium-sized
TGTGCCAGCAGTCTCCCCGGGCAGAGCCACCTCAGCAATCAGCCCCAGCATTTT	CASSLPGQSHLSNQPQHF	TRBV28	.	TRBJ1-5	.
TGCGCCAGCAGCTTGGTTAACTATGAGCAGTTCTTC	CASSLVNYEQFF	TRBV5-1	.	TRBJ2-1	.
TGCGCCAGCAGTTTTGGTGGTCCTGGGGAAAAACTGTTTTTT	CASSFGGPGEKLFF	TRBV5-1	.	TRBJ1-4	.
TGTGCCACGGGGGGACAGGGGTACAATGAGCAGTTCTTC	CATGGQGYNEQFF	TRBV24-1	TRBD1	TRBJ2-1	medium-sized
TGTGCCAGCAGCTTAAGGGACACGACCGAGCAGTACTTC	CASSLRDTTEQYF	TRBV7-9	.	TRBJ2-7	.
TGTGCCAGCAGCTCGTCGAGACTAGCGGTTAGCTCCTACAATGAGCAGTTCTTC	CASSSSRLAVSSYNEQFF	TRBV7-3	TRBD2	TRBJ2-1	many
TGTGCCAGCAGCTCGCTAAACAGGGTCTCTGGGGCCAACGTCCTGACTTTC	CASSSLNRVSGANVLTF	TRBV7-9	.	TRBJ2-6	medium-sized
TGCGCCAGCAGCTCTGACCCGGACAGGGGAGGATATGGCTACACCTTC	CASSSDPDRGGYGYTF	TRBV5-1	TRBD1	TRBJ1-2	.
TGCAGTGCTAGTCCCCTCCTTCGAAACAATGAGCAGTTCTTC	CSASPLLRNNEQFF	TRBV20-1	.	TRBJ2-1	few
TGTGCCAGCAGTTACGTCCAGGGGGCAATCGGCTACACCTTC	CASSYVQGAIGYTF	TRBV6-2/TRBV6-3	TRBD1	TRBJ1-2	.
TGTGCCAGCAGGACCGACAGGGTAAGCTCCTACGAGCAGTACTTC	CASRTDRVSSYEQYF	TRBV5-4	TRBD1	TRBJ2-7	medium-sized
TGTGCCAGCAGTTTAATTACTAGCGGGAGGGTCCCAGATACGCAGTATTTT	CASSLITSGRVPDTQYF	TRBV28	TRBD2	TRBJ2-3	medium-sized
TGTGCCAGCAGTGAAGGCAATTGGAATCAGCCCCAGCATTTT	CASSEGNWNQPQHF	TRBV6-1	.	TRBJ1-5	many
TGTGCCAGCAGCTTAGAGGGCGGGAGGTGGGCCGGGGAGCTGTTTTTT	CASSLEGGRWAGELFF	TRBV7-2	TRBD2	TRBJ2-2	many
TGTGCCAGCAGCCCAAGCGGGAGCCAAAACAATGAGCAGTTCTTC	CASSPSGSQNNEQFF	TRBV11-2	TRBD2	TRBJ2-1	medium-sized
TGTGCCAGTAGTATAGAAGGGCTGGGAGGAAACAATGAGCAGTTCTTC	CASSIEGLGGNNEQFF	TRBV19	.	TRBJ2-1	medium-sized
TGTGCCAGCAGCCTAGAGGGCCATACGCAGTATTTT	CASSLEGHTQYF	TRBV14	.	TRBJ2-3	.
TGTGCCAGCAGCTGGGACAGGGAAAGCTCTGGGGCCAACGTCCTGACTTTC	CASSWDRESSGANVLTF	TRBV5-6	TRBD1	TRBJ2-6	.
TGTGCCAGCAGTTTACTAGCGGGCGACACCGGGGAGCTGTTTTTT	CASSLLAGDTGELFF	TRBV27	TRBD2	TRBJ2-2	many
TGTGCCTGGAGTGTACCCGGGGGGCCAGGGTCACCCCTCCACTTT	CAWSVPGGPGSPLHF	TRBV30	.	TRBJ1-6	many
TGTGCCACCAGGTCCACTCGGTTAGATACGCAGTATTTT	CATRSTRLDTQYF	TRBV15	.	TRBJ2-3	medium-sized
TGCGCCAGCAGCTTGGTCTCGAACAATGAGCAGTTCTTC	CASSLVSNNEQFF	TRBV5-1	.	TRBJ2-1	.
TGTGCCAGCAGTTTGCAGTCCAATGAGCAGTTCTTC	CASSLQSNEQFF	TRBV28	.	TRBJ2-1	medium-sized
TGTGCCAGCAGCTTGGGGAGGCGGCTGTACTTC	CASSLGRRLYF	TRBV7-6	.	TRBJ2-7	medium-sized
TGTGCCAGCACCCGGACAGGGGGCAGGACCTACGAGCAGTACTTC	CASTRTGGRTYEQYF	TRBV28	TRBD1	TRBJ2-7	medium-sized
TGCAGCGTCTCGGCTGGCGCCGTCTCTGGAAACACCATATATTTT	CSVSAGAVSGNTIYF	TRBV29-1	.	TRBJ1-3	many
TGTGCCAGCAGCGATGGGTTCAGCGGGAGCCACAATGAGCAGTTCTTC	CASSDGFSGSHNEQFF	TRBV11-1	TRBD2	TRBJ2-1	medium-sized
TGCAGCGCTAGGACAGGGGATGGGCCCCAGCATTTT	CSARTGDGPQHF	TRBV29-1	TRBD1	TRBJ1-5	many
TGTGCCAGCTCATTCCCCGGAAAACCCTACGAGCAGTACTTC	CASSFPGKPYEQYF	TRBV18	.	TRBJ2-7	few
TGCGCCAGCAGCTTGACGGGGAACTACGAGCAGTACTTC	CASSLTGNYEQYF	TRBV5-1	.	TRBJ2-7	many